This TCR beta chain comes out of a study of identical twins. This clonotype was counted only a few times. Its matching antigen is unknown. Germline V gene lookup returns CDR1 KGHDR and CDR2 SFDVKD. There are 15 residues in the CDR3. With 3 bases removed from V and 0 bases from J, the gap between germline ends came to 7 bases. Study results and caveats: With abundant cord blood beta clonotypes, insertions were fewer; memory repertoires showed no such pattern. Low generation probability was overrepresented in out-of-frame alpha sequences shared by twins.

TCRdb ran MiXCR on the 5' RACE reads and lists one entry per CDR3 protein. The table has hundreds of thousands of distinct CDR3 sequences, approximately 24% seen once. In addition, the sample was reused for a study of T cells expressing NK-cell markers. From that study: Sequencing of TCR beta repertoires drew on sorted CD3+CD56+NKG2C+, CD3+CD56+NKG2C- and CD3+CD56-NKG2C+ T cells. Seven of eight sequenced donors tested HCMV-seropositive; one tested seronegative.

The J gene is TRBJ2-2, the V gene TRBV24-1, with a weak D call TRBD2 (5 bases). Sequencing was done on a sample of CD4+ T cells sorted from blood. This receptor was obtained from a young woman in good health. CDR3 region: CATSDTGSNTGELFF. Here the CDR3 DNA reads TGTGCCACCAGTGATACGGGGTCGAACACCGGGGAGCTGTTTTTT.